The clone carrying this T cell receptor beta chain has more than one count but fewer than ten. The target antigen is unknown. This sample was taken from a study of CD8 T cells in ankylosing spondylitis. Study observations and caveats: The clones that were linked to disease were reported to be significantly enriched in matched synovial fluid samples from ankylosing spondylitis patients.

This CDR3 has 14 residues. The V end lost 2 bases, the J end lost 3 bases, and 11 bases lay between the germline ends. Germline V CDR1 and CDR2: SEHNR, FQNEAQ (reference sequence). Each CDR3 protein is one row after TCRdb ran MiXCR on the 5' RACE reads. The sample lists under 300,000 distinct CDR3 sequences, over 9.5% occurring once. The sequenced sample consisted of blood, either unsorted or a sorted T cell fraction (not recorded which). The source of this sequence is a male donor with ankylosing spondylitis or in good health (not recorded which). The V call is TRBV7-9, the J call TRBJ2-7; D ambiguous. The CDR3 is CASSLPAQDYEQYF. The CDR3 DNA is TGTGCCAGCAGCTTACCGGCTCAGGACTACGAGCAGTACTTC.